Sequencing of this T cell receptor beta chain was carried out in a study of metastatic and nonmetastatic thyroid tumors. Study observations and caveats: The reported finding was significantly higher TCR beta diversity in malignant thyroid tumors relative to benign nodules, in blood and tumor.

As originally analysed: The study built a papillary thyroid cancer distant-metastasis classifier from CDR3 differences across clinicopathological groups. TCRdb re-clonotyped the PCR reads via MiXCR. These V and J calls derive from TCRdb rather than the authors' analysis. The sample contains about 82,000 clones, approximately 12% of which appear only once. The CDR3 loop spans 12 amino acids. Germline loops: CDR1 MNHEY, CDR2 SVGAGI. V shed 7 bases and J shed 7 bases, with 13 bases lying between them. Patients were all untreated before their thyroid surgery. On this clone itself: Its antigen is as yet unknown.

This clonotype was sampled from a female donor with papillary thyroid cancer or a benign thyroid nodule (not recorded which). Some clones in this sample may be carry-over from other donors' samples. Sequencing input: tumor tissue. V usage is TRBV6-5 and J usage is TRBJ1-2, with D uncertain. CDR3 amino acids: CASISLLFGYTF. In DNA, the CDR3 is TGTGCCAGCATTTCCCTCCTGTTTGGCTACACCTTC.